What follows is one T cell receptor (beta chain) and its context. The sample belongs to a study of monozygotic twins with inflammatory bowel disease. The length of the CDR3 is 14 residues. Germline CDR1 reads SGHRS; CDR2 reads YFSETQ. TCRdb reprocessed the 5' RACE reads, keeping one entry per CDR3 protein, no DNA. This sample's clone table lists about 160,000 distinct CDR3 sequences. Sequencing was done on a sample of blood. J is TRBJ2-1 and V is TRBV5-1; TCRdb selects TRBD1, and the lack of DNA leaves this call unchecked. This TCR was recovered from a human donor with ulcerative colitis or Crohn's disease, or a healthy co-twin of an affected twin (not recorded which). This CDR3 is CASSFQGPDNEQFF.